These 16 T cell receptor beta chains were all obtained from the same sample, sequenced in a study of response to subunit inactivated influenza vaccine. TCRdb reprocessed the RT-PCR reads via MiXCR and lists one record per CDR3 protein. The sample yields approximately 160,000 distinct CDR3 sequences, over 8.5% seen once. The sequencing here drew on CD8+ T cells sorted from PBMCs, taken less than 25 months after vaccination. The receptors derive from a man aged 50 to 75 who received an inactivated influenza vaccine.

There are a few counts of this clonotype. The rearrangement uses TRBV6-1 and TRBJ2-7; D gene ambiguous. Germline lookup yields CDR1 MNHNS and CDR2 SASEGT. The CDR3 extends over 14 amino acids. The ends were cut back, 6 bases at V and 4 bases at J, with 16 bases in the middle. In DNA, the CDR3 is TGTGCCAGCAGCTTGGCGAGTATAGGATACGAGCAGTACTTC. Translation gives CASSLASIGYEQYF.

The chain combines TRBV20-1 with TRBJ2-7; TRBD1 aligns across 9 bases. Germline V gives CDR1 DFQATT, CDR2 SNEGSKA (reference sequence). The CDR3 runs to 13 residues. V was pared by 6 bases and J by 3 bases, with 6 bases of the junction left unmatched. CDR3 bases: TGCAGTGCAGGACAGGGGTTGCTCTACGAGCAGTACTTC. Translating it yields CSAGQGLLYEQYF.

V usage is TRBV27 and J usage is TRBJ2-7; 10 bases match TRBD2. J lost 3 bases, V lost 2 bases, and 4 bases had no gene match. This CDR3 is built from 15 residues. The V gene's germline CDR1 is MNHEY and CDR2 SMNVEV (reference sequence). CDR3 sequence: CASSLVAGGFYEQYF. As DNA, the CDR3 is TGTGCCAGCAGTTTAGTAGCGGGAGGTTTCTACGAGCAGTACTTC.

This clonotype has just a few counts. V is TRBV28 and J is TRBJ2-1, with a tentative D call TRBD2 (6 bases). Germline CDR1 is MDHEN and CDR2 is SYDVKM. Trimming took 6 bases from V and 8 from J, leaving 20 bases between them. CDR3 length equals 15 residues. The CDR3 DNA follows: TGTGCCAGCAGCCGGTGGGCGGAGGAGGGGTATGAGCAGTTCTTC. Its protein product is CASSRWAEEGYEQFF.

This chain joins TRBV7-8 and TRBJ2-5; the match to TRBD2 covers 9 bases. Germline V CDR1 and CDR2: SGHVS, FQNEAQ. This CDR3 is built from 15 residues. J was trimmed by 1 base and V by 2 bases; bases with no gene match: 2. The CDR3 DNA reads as TGTGCCAGCAGCTTACTAGCGGGGATCCAAGAGACCCAGTACTTC. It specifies CASSLLAGIQETQYF.

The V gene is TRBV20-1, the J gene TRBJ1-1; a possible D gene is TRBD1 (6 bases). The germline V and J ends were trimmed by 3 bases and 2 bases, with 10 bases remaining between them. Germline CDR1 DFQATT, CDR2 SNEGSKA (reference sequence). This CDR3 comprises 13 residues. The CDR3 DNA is TGCAGTGCTAGTCAGGGGCCAAACACTGAAGCTTTCTTT. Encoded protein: CSASQGPNTEAFF.

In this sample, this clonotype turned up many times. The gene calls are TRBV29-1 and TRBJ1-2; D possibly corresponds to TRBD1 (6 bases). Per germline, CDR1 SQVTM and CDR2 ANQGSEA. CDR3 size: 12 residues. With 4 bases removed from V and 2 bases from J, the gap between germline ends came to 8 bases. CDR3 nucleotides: TGCAGCGTTGGAGGACAGAACTATGGCTACACCTTC. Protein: CSVGGQNYGYTF.

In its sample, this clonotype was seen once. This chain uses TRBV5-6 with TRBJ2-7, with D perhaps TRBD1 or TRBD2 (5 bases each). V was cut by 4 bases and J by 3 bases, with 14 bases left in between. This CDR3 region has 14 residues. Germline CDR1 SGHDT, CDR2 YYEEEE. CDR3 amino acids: CASSPGLGNYEQYF. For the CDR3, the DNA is TGTGCCAGCAGCCCGGGGCTGGGGAACTACGAGCAGTACTTC. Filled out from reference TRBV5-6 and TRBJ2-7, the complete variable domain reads DAGVTQSPTHLIKTRGQQVTLRCSPKSGHDTVSWYQQALGQGPQFIFQYYEEEERQRGNFPDRFSGHQFPNYSSELNVNALLLGDSALYLCASSPGLGNYEQYFGPGTRLTVT.

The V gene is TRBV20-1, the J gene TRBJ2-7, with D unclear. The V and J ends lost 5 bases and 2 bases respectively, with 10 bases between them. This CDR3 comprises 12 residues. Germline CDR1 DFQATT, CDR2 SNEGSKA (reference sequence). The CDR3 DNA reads TGCAGTGCTTCTGGCGTGGCCTACGAGCAGTACTTC. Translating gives CSASGVAYEQYF.

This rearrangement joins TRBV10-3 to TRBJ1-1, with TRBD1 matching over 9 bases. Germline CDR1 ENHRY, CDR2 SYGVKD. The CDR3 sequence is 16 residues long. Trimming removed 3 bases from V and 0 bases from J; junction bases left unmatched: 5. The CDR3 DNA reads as TGTGCCATCAGTGAAGGACAGGGGATAATGAACACTGAAGCTTTCTTT. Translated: CAISEGQGIMNTEAFF.

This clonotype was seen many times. In DNA, the CDR3 is TGTGCCAGCCAAGAGGAAAAGGACGAGCAGTACTTC. The encoded protein is CASQEEKDEQYF. The chain recombines TRBV28 with TRBJ2-7; D is unclear. V was shortened by 8 bases and J by 5 bases, with 13 bases between the two germline ends. This CDR3 comprises 12 residues. Per the germline V gene, CDR1 is MDHEN and CDR2 is SYDVKM. The entire variable domain, with the rest obtained from reference TRBV28 and TRBJ2-7, is as follows: DVKVTQSSRYLVKRTGEKVFLECVQDMDHENMFWYRQDPGLGLRLIYFSYDVKMKEKGDIPEGYSVSREKKERFSLILESASTNQTSMYLCASQEEKDEQYFGPGTRLTVT.

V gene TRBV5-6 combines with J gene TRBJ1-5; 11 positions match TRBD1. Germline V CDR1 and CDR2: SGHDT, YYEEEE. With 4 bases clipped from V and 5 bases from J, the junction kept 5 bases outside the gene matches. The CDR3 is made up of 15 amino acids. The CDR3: CASSGMGQGDQPQHF. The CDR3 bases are TGTGCCAGCAGCGGCATGGGACAGGGGGATCAGCCCCAGCATTTT.

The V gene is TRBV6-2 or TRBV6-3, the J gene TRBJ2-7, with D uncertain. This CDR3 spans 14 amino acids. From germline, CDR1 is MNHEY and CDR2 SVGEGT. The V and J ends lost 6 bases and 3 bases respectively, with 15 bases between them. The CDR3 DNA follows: TGTGCCAGCAGCCCTGTGGTCAATAACTACGAGCAGTACTTC. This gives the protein CASSPVVNNYEQYF.

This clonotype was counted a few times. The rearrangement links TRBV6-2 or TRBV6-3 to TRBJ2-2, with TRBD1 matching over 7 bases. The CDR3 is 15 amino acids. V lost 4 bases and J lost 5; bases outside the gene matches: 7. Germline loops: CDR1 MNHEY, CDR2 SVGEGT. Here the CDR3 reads CASSLTGAGTGELFF. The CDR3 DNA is TGTGCCAGCAGTTTAACAGGGGCTGGGACCGGGGAGCTGTTTTTT.

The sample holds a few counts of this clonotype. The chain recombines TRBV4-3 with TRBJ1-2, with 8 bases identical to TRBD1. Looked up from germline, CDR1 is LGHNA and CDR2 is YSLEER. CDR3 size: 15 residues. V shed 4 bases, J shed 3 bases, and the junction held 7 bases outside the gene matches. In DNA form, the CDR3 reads TGCGCCAGCAGCCGAAAACAGGGGGTTGACTATGGCTACACCTTC. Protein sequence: CASSRKQGVDYGYTF.

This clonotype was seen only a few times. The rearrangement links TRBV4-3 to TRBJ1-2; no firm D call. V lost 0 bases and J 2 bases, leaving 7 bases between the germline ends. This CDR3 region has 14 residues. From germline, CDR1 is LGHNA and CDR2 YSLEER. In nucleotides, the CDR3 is TGCGCCAGCAGCCAAGATAGGTTCAACTATGGCTACACCTTC. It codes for CASSQDRFNYGYTF.